These T cell receptor beta chains were read from a single sample in a study of neurological immune-mediated disorders. MiXCR, run by TCRdb on the 5' RACE reads, gives a single entry per CDR3 protein. The data show approximately 45,000 distinct CDR3 sequences, about 13% seen once. The sample comprised PBMCs. The receptors derive from a man in his thirties or forties in good health. Both conserved end residues are trimmed from each CDR3.

TRBJ1-2 TRBV6-1 ASSEAHGTAYGYT
TRBJ2-2 TRBV27 ASSVGGVGYGELF
TRBJ1-2 TRBV28 ASSNRYGYT
TRBJ2-3 TRBV2 ASSLSSTDTQY
TRBJ1-2 TRBV5-1 ASSLEWENYGYT
TRBJ2-1 TRBV21-1 ASSKDSSGRGGYNEQF
TRBJ2-1 TRBV5-8 ASSKGQNNEQF
TRBJ2-1 TRBV5-1 ASSPTSVAYNEQF
TRBJ2-5 TRBV12-3/TRBV12-4 ASANGKETQY
TRBJ2-3 TRBV7-2 ASSSLGGSTDTQY
TRBJ2-7 TRBV27 ASSTRQARSYEQY
TRBJ1-2 TRBV27 ASSLKSGVYGYT
TRBJ1-1 TRBV25-1 ASSRGGALEAF
TRBJ1-2 TRBV7-8 ASSLSGDYGYT
TRBJ1-5 TRBV20-1 SALDSLNQPQH
TRBJ1-5 TRBV12-3/TRBV12-4 ASKDSNQPQH
TRBJ2-7 TRBV10-2 ASRWTGAGSYEQY
TRBJ2-5 TRBV5-1 ASRPEKETQY
TRBJ2-6 TRBV6-5 ASSHDLSGANVLT
TRBJ2-7 TRBV20-1 SATGLAGGPGQY
TRBJ1-5 TRBV10-3 AITSAPGQPQH
TRBJ2-1 TRBV2 ASQGGRNYNEQF
TRBJ2-3 TRBV20-1 SATDRLTDTQY
TRBJ2-1 TRBV3-1 ASSQGYLSDRNNNEQF
TRBJ2-5 TRBV7-9 ASSLKREETQY
TRBJ2-7 TRBV19 ASSIAASASYEQY
TRBJ2-1 TRBV24-1 ATSDFVGGTNEQF
TRBJ2-5 TRBV10-3 AISEYGTLKQETQY
TRBJ2-1 TRBV20-1 SATPYTSGKANEQF
TRBJ2-2 TRBV6-4 ASSGRPGANTGELF
TRBJ2-1 TRBV7-2 ASSLARLNEQF
TRBJ2-5 TRBV4-1 ASSPSPQGAWETQY
TRBJ2-7 TRBV27 ASSWTPSSYEQY
TRBJ2-5 TRBV30 AWRTSGNQDTQY
TRBJ2-3 TRBV7-9 ASSGGTAGDTQY
TRBJ2-1 TRBV20-1 SAKERTYNEQF
TRBJ2-7 TRBV5-5 ASSFGRLETGAYEQY
TRBJ1-4 TRBV7-9 ASSSNRDRV
TRBJ2-3 TRBV7-3 ASASRLGLAEDTQY
TRBJ2-7 TRBV5-1 ASSLVGVSNEQY
TRBJ1-2 TRBV12-3/TRBV12-4 ASSFGTLIS
TRBJ2-2 TRBV28 ASSPLTGSGQGGYTGELF
TRBJ2-5 TRBV11-2 ASTWGGQSPYEETQY
TRBJ2-5 TRBV7-3 ASSSSGEETQY